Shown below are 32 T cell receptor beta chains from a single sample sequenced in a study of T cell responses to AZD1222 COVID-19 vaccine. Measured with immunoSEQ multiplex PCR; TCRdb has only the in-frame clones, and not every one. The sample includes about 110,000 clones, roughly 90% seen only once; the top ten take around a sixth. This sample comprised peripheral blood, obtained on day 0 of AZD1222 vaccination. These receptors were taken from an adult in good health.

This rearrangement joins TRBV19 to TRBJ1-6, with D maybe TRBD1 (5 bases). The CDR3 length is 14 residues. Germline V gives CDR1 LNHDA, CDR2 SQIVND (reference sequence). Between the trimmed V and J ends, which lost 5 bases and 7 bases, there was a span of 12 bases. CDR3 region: CASSPQRGNSPLHF. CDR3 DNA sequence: TGTGCCAGTAGTCCACAGAGGGGAAATTCACCCCTCCACTTT.

CDR3 region: CASSLVQGWSYEQYF. The CDR3, as DNA: TGTGCCAGCAGCTTAGTTCAGGGGTGGTCCTACGAGCAGTACTTC. The chain links TRBV7-8 to TRBJ2-7; perhaps TRBD1 as D (6 bases). V lost 1 base and J 1 base, leaving 11 bases between the germline ends. This CDR3 has 15 residues. Germline CDR1 reads SGHVS; CDR2 reads FQNEAQ.

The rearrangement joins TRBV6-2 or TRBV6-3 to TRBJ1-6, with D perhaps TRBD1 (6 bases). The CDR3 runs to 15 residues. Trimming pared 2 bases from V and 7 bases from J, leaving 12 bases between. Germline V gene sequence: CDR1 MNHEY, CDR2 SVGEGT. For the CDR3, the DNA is TGTGCCAGCAGTTACCCACGGACAGTAAATTCACCCCTCCACTTT. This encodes CASSYPRTVNSPLHF.

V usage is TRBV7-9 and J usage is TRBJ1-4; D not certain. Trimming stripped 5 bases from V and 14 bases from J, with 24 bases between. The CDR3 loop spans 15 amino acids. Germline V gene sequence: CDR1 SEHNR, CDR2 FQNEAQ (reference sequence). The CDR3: CASSQTPQLMTELFF. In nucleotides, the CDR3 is TGTGCCAGCAGCCAGACACCTCAACTAATGACTGAGCTGTTTTTT.

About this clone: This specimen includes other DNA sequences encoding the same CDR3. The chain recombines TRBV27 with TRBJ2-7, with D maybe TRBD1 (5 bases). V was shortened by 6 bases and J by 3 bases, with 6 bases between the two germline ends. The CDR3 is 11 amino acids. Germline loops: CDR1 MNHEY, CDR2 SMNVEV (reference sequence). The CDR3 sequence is CASSQGYEQYF. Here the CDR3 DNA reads TGTGCCAGCAGCCAGGGCTACGAGCAGTACTTC.

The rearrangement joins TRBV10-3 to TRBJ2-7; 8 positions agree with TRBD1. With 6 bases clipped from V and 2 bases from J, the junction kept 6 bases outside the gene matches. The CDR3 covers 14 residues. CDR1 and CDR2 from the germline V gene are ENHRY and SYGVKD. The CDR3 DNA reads TGTGCCATCAGAGGACAGGGAAAAACCTACGAGCAGTACTTC. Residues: CAIRGQGKTYEQYF.

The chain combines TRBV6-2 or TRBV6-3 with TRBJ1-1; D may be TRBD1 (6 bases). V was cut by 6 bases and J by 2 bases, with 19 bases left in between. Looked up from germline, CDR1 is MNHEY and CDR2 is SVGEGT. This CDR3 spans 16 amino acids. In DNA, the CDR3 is TGTGCCAGCAGCTTTATCCGCGGGGGGGCAAACACTGAAGCTTTCTTT. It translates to CASSFIRGGANTEAFF.

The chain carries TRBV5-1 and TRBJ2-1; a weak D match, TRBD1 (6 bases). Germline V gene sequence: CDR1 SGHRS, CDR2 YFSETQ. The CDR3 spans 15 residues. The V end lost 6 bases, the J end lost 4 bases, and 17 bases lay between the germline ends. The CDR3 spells CASTLPGQIYNEQFF. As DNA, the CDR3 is TGCGCCAGCACCCTACCAGGACAGATATACAATGAGCAGTTCTTC.

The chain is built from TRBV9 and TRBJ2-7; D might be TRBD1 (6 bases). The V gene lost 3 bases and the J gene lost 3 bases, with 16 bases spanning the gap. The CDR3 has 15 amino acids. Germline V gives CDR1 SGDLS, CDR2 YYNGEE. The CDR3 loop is CASSGQSGHLYEQYF. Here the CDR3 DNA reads TGTGCCAGCAGCGGCCAATCGGGACACCTCTACGAGCAGTACTTC. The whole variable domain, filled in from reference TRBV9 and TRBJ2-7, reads DSGVTQTPKHLITATGQRVTLRCSPRSGDLSVYWYQQSLDQGLQFLIQYYNGEERAKGNILERFSAQQFPDLHSELNLSSLELGDSALYFCASSGQSGHLYEQYFGPGTRLTVT.

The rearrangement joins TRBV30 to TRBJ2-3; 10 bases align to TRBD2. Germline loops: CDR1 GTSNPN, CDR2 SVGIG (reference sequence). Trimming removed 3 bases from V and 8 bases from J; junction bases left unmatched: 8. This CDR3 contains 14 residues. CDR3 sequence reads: CAWSVLAGSGTQYF. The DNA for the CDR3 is TGTGCCTGGAGCGTACTAGCGGGATCGGGTACGCAGTATTTT. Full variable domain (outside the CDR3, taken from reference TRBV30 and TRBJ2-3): SQTIHQWPATLVQPVGSPLSLECTVEGTSNPNLYWYRQAAGRGLQLLFYSVGIGQISSEVPQNLSASRPQDRQFILSSKKLLLSDSGFYLCAWSVLAGSGTQYFGPGTRLTVL.

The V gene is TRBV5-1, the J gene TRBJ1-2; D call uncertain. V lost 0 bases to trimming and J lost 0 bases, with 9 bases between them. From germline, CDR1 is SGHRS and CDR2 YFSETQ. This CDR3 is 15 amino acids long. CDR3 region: CASSLATGANYGYTF. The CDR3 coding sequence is TGCGCCAGCAGCTTGGCTACGGGAGCTAACTATGGCTACACCTTC. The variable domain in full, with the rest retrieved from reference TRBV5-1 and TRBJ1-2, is KAGVTQTPRYLIKTRGQQVTLSCSPISGHRSVSWYQQTPGQGLQFLFEYFSETQRNKGNFPGRFSGRQFSNSRSEMNVSTLELGDSALYLCASSLATGANYGYTFGSGTRLTVV.

CDR3 amino acids: CASNKLGGSYYGYTF. The CDR3 DNA sequence: TGTGCCAGCAACAAATTAGGGGGGTCCTACTATGGCTACACCTTC. V is TRBV7-2 and J is TRBJ1-2; maybe TRBD1 (6 bases). Germline CDR1 and CDR2: SGHTA and FQGNSA. The CDR3 length is 15 residues. Trimming pared 7 bases from V and 3 bases from J, leaving 18 bases between.

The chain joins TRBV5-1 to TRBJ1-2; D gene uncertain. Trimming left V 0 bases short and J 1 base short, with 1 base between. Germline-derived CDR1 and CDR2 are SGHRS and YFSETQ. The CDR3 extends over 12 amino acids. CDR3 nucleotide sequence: TGCGCCAGCAGCTTGGATAACTATGGCTACACCTTC. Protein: CASSLDNYGYTF.

The CDR3 protein is CASSYLPTNEKLFF. The CDR3 DNA sequence: TGTGCCAGTAGTTACCTTCCCACTAATGAAAAACTGTTTTTT. V is TRBV19 and J is TRBJ1-4, with D uncertain. Germline V CDR1 and CDR2: LNHDA, SQIVND (reference sequence). The CDR3 sequence is 14 residues long. The V gene lost 5 bases and the J gene lost 2 bases, with 9 bases spanning the gap.

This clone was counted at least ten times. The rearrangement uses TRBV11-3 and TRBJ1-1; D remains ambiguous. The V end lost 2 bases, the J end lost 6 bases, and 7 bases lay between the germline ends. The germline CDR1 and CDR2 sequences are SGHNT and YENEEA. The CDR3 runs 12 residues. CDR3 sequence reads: CASSLIDAEAFF. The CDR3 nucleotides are TGTGCCAGCAGCTTAATAGACGCTGAAGCTTTCTTT.

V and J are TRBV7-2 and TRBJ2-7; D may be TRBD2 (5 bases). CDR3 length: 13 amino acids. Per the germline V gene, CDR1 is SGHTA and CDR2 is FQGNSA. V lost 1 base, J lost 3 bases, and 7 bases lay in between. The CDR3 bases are TGTGCCAGCAGCTTAGGGCGGGTCTACGAGCAGTACTTC. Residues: CASSLGRVYEQYF.

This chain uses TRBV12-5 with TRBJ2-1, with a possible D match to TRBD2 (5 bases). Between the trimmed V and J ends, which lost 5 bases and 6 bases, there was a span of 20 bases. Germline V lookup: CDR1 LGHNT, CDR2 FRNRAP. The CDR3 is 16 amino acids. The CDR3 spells CASGGSPVRRVNEQFF. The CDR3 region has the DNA TGTGCTAGTGGTGGTAGCCCGGTCAGGCGGGTCAATGAGCAGTTCTTC.

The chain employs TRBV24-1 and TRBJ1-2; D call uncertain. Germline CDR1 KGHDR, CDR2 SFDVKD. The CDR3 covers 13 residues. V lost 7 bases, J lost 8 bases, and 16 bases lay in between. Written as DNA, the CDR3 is TGTGCCACCAGCCCCGACGGGGTGGACGGCTACACCTTC. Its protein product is CATSPDGVDGYTF.

The CDR3: CASMGSSSYEQYF. The CDR3 DNA is TGTGCCAGCATGGGGAGCTCTTCATACGAGCAGTACTTC. The chain links TRBV6-6 to TRBJ2-7; possibly TRBD2 for D (5 bases). The V end was cut by 7 bases, the J end by 4 bases, with 14 bases between. Per germline, CDR1 MNHNY and CDR2 SVGAGI (reference sequence). This CDR3 spans 13 amino acids.

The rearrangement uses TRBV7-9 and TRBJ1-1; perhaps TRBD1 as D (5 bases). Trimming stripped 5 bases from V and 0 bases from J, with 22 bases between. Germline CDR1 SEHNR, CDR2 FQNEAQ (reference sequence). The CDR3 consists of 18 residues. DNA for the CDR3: TGTGCCAGCAGCACCCGTCAGGGAGCGAGCTCTCTGAACACTGAAGCTTTCTTT. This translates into CASSTRQGASSLNTEAFF.

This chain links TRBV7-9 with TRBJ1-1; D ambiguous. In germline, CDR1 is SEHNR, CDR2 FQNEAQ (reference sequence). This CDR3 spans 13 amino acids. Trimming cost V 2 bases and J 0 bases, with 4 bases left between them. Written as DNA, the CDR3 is TGTGCCAGCAGCTTATACATGAACACTGAAGCTTTCTTT. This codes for CASSLYMNTEAFF.

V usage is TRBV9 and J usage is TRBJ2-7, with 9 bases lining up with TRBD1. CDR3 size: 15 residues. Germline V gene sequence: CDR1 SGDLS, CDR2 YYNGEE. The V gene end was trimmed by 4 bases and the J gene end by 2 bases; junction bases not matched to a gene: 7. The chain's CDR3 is CASSSRDRDPYEQYV. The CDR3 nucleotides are TGTGCCAGCAGCTCCAGGGACAGGGATCCCTACGAGCAGTACGTC.

The CDR3 DNA is TGTGCCAGCAGTCTATATAACTATGGCTACACCTTC. Residues: CASSLYNYGYTF. The rearrangement joins TRBV13 to TRBJ1-2; D is ambiguous. V dropped 6 bases and J dropped 1 base, with 6 bases sitting between them. Germline V gene sequence: CDR1 PRHDT, CDR2 FYEKMQ (reference sequence). The CDR3 consists of 12 residues.

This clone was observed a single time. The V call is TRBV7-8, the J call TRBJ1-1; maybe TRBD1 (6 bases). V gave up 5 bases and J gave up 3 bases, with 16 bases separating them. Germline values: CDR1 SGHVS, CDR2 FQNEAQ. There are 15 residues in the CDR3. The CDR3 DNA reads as TGTGCCAGCAGCCCCTTCGGGGGGGGCGACACTGAAGCTTTCTTT. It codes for CASSPFGGGDTEAFF.

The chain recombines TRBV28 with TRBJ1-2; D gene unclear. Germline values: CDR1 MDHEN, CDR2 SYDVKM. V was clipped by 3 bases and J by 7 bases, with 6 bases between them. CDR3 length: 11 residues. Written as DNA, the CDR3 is TGTGCCAGCAGTTTGTTCGGTGGCTACACCTTC. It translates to CASSLFGGYTF.

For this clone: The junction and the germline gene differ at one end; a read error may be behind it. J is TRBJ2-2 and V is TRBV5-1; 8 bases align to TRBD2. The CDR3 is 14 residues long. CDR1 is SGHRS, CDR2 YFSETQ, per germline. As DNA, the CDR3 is TGCGCCAGCAGCTGGGGGACTAGTCTTCGGGAACTGTTTTTT. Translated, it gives CASSWGTSLRELFF.

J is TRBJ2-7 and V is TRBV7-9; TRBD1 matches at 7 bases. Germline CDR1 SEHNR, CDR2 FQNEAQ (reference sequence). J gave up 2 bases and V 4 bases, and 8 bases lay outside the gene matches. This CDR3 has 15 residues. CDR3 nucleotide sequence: TGTGCCAGCAGCTCCAGGGGGACAGATGCCTACGAGCAGTACTTC. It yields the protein CASSSRGTDAYEQYF.

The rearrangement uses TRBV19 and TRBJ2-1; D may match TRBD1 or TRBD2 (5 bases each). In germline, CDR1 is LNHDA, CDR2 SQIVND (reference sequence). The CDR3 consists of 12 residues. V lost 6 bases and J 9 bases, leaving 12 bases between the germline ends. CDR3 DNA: TGTGCCAGTAGAACTGGGGGAAGTGAGCAGTTCTTC. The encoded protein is CASRTGGSEQFF.

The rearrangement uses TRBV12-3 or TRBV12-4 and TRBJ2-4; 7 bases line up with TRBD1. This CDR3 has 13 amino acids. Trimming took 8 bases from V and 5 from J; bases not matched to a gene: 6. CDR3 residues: CASAGTDQNIQYF. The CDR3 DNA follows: TGTGCCAGCGCCGGGACAGACCAAAACATTCAGTACTTC.

The CDR3 loop reads CASSDGTGPSYEQYF. CDR3 nucleotide sequence: TGTGCCAGCAGTGATGGGACAGGGCCTTCCTACGAGCAGTACTTC. The chain joins TRBV2 to TRBJ2-7, with TRBD1 matching 9 bases. Trimming at V came to 3 bases and at J to 1 base, leaving 4 bases not matched to a gene. CDR3 length equals 15 residues. Germline CDR1 and CDR2: SNHLY and FYNNEI.

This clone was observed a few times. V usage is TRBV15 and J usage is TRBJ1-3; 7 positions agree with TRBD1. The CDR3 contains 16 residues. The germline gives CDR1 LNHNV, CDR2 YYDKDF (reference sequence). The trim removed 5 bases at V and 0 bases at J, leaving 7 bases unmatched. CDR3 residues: CATSRDRRISGNTIYF. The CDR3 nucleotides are TGTGCCACCAGCCGGGACAGAAGAATCTCTGGAAACACCATATATTTT.

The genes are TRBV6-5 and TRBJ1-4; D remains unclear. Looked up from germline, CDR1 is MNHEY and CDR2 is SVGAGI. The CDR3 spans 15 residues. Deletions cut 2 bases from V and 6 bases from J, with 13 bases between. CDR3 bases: TGTGCCAGCAGTTACGGGTTCAGAGGTCATGAAAAACTGTTTTTT. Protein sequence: CASSYGFRGHEKLFF.